Presented here are 27 T cell receptor beta chains from one specimen sequenced in a study of blood T cell repertoires in COVID-19. The method was immunoSEQ multiplex PCR; TCRdb's version includes in-frame clones alone and lacks a portion of them. The sample has some 150,000 clones, about 86% seen once. The sample was peripheral blood. These receptors were obtained from a woman aged 55-75 years with acute or convalescent COVID-19.

The chain is built from TRBV29-1 and TRBJ2-2; 7 nucleotides line up with TRBD2. J gave up 4 bases and V 4 bases, and 3 bases lay outside the gene matches. The CDR3 runs 13 residues. Germline lookup yields CDR1 SQVTM and CDR2 ANQGSEA. CDR3 in DNA: TGCAGCGTTGCGACTAGCTCCACCGGGGAGCTGTTTTTT. This codes for CSVATSSTGELFF.

The chain is built from TRBV6-5 and TRBJ2-5, with D possibly TRBD1 on 5 matching bases. V was shortened by 6 bases and J by 1 base, with 15 bases between the two germline ends. CDR1 and CDR2 (germline): MNHEY, SVGAGI. This CDR3 spans 15 amino acids. CDR3 DNA sequence: TGTGCCAGCAGCCGGGCGGTTAGGGGCCAAGAGACCCAGTACTTC. Protein sequence: CASSRAVRGQETQYF.

This chain uses TRBV6-2 or TRBV6-3 with TRBJ2-7; weak D call: TRBD1 (8 bases). Looked up from germline, CDR1 is MNHEY and CDR2 is SVGEGT. The germline V and J ends were trimmed by 2 bases and 4 bases, with 15 bases remaining between them. The CDR3 is 15 amino acids. CDR3 loop: CASSYGQGGQYEQYF. The CDR3 DNA reads TGTGCCAGCAGTTACGGACAGGGAGGGCAGTACGAGCAGTACTTC.

The chain has TRBV7-2 and TRBJ1-6, with D perhaps TRBD1 (6 bases). This CDR3 comprises 16 residues. Trimming cost V 5 bases and J 7 bases, with 18 bases left between them. Germline values: CDR1 SGHTA, CDR2 FQGNSA. The DNA for the CDR3 is TGTGCCAGCAGCCATCCCGTCGGGACAATGAATTCACCCCTCCACTTT. This translates into CASSHPVGTMNSPLHF. The whole variable domain, remainder taken from reference TRBV7-2 and TRBJ1-6, is GAGVSQSPSNKVTEKGKDVELRCDPISGHTALYWYRQSLGQGLEFLIYFQGNSAPDKSGLPSDRFSAERTGGSVSTLTIQRTQQEDSAVYLCASSHPVGTMNSPLHFGNGTRLTVT.

CDR3 loop: CASSPSTPTDEQFF. CDR3 nucleotides: TGTGCCAGCAGCCCCTCAACTCCGACAGATGAGCAGTTCTTC. The gene calls are TRBV7-9 and TRBJ2-1; the D gene is possibly TRBD1 (5 bases). Germline V CDR1 and CDR2: SEHNR, FQNEAQ (reference sequence). V lost 5 bases to trimming and J lost 8 bases, with 16 bases between them. The CDR3 runs to 14 residues.

This chain connects TRBV24-1 to TRBJ1-5, with unresolved D. This CDR3 spans 14 amino acids. V lost 9 bases to trimming and J lost 1 base, with 12 bases between them. CDR1 KGHDR and CDR2 SFDVKD come from the germline V gene. The CDR3 nucleotides are TGTGCCACCGCTGCGGTCTCAAGCAATCAGCCCCAGCATTTT. It yields the protein CATAAVSSNQPQHF.

The chain has TRBV20-1 and TRBJ1-2, with D possibly TRBD1 on 5 matching bases. V was pared by 1 base and J by 14 bases, with 11 bases between. Per germline, CDR1 DFQATT and CDR2 SNEGSKA (reference sequence). The CDR3 runs to 10 residues. The CDR3 sequence is CSARVLDNTF. The CDR3 DNA is TGCAGTGCTAGAGTACTGGACAATACCTTC.

The table lists this clone with a few counts. V is TRBV29-1 and J is TRBJ1-5, with 7 bases aligning to TRBD1. CDR3 length: 13 amino acids. From germline, CDR1 is SQVTM and CDR2 ANQGSEA. V gave up 3 bases and J gave up 3 bases; unmatched junction bases: 2. The CDR3 DNA reads TGCAGCGTTGACGGGACAGCCAATCAGCCCCAGCATTTT. Its protein product is CSVDGTANQPQHF.

This chain uses TRBV5-1 with TRBJ1-4; a possible D gene is TRBD1 (6 bases). V was clipped by 4 bases and J by 8 bases, with 18 bases between them. Germline CDR1 reads SGHRS; CDR2 reads YFSETQ. The CDR3 has 15 residues. CDR3 coding DNA: TGCGCCAGCAGCCTGGGGACCTCTGGGACAGAAAAACTGTTTTTT. Translating it yields CASSLGTSGTEKLFF.

The V gene is TRBV4-2, the J gene TRBJ1-3, with D unresolved. V was shortened by 0 bases and J by 3 bases, with 6 bases between the two germline ends. Germline assignment: CDR1 LGHNA and CDR2 YNFKEQ. The CDR3 is 14 amino acids. The CDR3 is CASSQDRFGNTIYF. The CDR3 DNA sequence: TGTGCCAGCAGCCAAGATCGTTTTGGAAACACCATATATTTT.

The chain recombines TRBV5-1 with TRBJ2-7; the match to TRBD1 covers 7 bases. The CDR3 contains 14 residues. Looked up from germline, CDR1 is SGHRS and CDR2 is YFSETQ. V lost 2 bases and J lost 0; bases outside the gene matches: 2. CDR3: CASSLRDSSYEQYF. The DNA of the CDR3 is TGCGCCAGCAGCTTAAGGGACAGCTCCTACGAGCAGTACTTC.

The chain uses TRBV9 and TRBJ1-1; 12 nucleotides match TRBD1. The CDR3 length is 13 residues. V lost 3 bases and J lost 9; bases outside the gene matches: 3. Germline CDR1 is SGDLS and CDR2 is YYNGEE. CDR3 region: CASSARDRGQAFF. CDR3 DNA sequence: TGTGCCAGCAGCGCTCGGGACAGGGGGCAAGCTTTCTTT.

This clone came up once. The chain has TRBV30 and TRBJ2-3; 11 bases match TRBD2. J was trimmed by 3 bases and V by 6 bases; bases with no gene match: 5. Germline V lookup: CDR1 GTSNPN, CDR2 SVGIG (reference sequence). The CDR3 spans 14 residues. CDR3 bases: TGTGCCTGCCCCACTAGCGGGGGAACAGATACGCAGTATTTT. Amino acids: CACPTSGGTDTQYF.

The chain links TRBV5-1 to TRBJ1-2; 9 bases align to TRBD1. V lost 4 bases to trimming and J lost 4 bases; unmatched junction nucleotides: 8. The CDR3 spans 15 residues. Germline CDR1 SGHRS, CDR2 YFSETQ. CDR3 sequence: CASSPWLGQGYGYTF. Written as DNA, the CDR3 is TGCGCCAGCAGCCCCTGGCTGGGACAGGGCTATGGCTACACCTTC.

The chain carries TRBV5-1 and TRBJ2-3; perhaps TRBD2 as D (6 bases). Trimming pared 4 bases from V and 1 base from J, leaving 10 bases between. Germline CDR1 and CDR2: SGHRS and YFSETQ. The CDR3 is 14 amino acids. The CDR3 DNA reads as TGCGCCAGCAGCGTGACTAGTGGCACAGATACGCAGTATTTT. Its protein product is CASSVTSGTDTQYF. The entire variable domain, with the rest obtained from reference TRBV5-1 and TRBJ2-3, is as follows: KAGVTQTPRYLIKTRGQQVTLSCSPISGHRSVSWYQQTPGQGLQFLFEYFSETQRNKGNFPGRFSGRQFSNSRSEMNVSTLELGDSALYLCASSVTSGTDTQYFGPGTRLTVL.

This sequence joins TRBV10-3 and TRBJ2-7; D is unclear. The V end lost 3 bases, the J end lost 1 base, and 7 bases lay between the germline ends. From germline, CDR1 is ENHRY and CDR2 SYGVKD. This CDR3 has 13 residues. CDR3: CAISDGSSYEQYF. The CDR3 nucleotides read TGTGCCATCAGTGATGGCAGTTCCTACGAGCAGTACTTC.

V and J are TRBV19 and TRBJ2-7; D gene uncertain. V was shortened by 9 bases and J by 8 bases, with 14 bases between the two germline ends. The CDR3 has 11 residues. CDR1 is LNHDA and CDR2 is SQIVND in the germline V gene (reference sequence). As DNA, the CDR3 is TGTGCCAGCTACTACGATTGGAAGCAGTACTTC. Amino acid sequence: CASYYDWKQYF.

The J gene is TRBJ2-3, the V gene TRBV5-5, with 10 nucleotides matching TRBD2. Per the germline V gene, CDR1 is SGHKS and CDR2 is YYEKEE (reference sequence). The V and J ends lost 0 bases and 3 bases, in that order; junction bases with no gene match: 4. CDR3 size: 16 residues. CDR3 residues: CASSLGGTSETDTQYF. CDR3 DNA: TGTGCCAGCAGCTTGGGAGGGACTAGCGAGACAGATACGCAGTATTTT.

V and J are TRBV6-6 and TRBJ2-3; TRBD1 is a possible D gene (6 bases). The V gene's germline CDR1 is MNHNY and CDR2 SVGAGI (reference sequence). V lost 7 bases to trimming and J lost 0 bases, with 11 bases between them. The CDR3 has 14 amino acids. The CDR3 DNA is TGTGCCAGCAAAGACAGGACTAGCACAGATACGCAGTATTTT. Protein sequence: CASKDRTSTDTQYF.

The chain employs TRBV24-1 and TRBJ2-2, with 8 bases that match TRBD1. Germline CDR1 and CDR2: KGHDR and SFDVKD. CDR3 length: 13 residues. With V trimmed by 10 bases and J by 3 bases, 3 bases remained unmatched. CDR3 nucleotide sequence: TGTGCCACTACGGACAGGGACACCGGGGAGCTGTTTTTT. Its protein product is CATTDRDTGELFF.

V and J are TRBV6-5 and TRBJ2-7, with TRBD1 matching 8 bases. This CDR3 has 14 residues. CDR1 and CDR2 (germline): MNHEY, SVGAGI. Trimming removed 10 bases from V and 4 bases from J; junction bases left unmatched: 12. In DNA form, the CDR3 reads TGTGCCACCGCCCAGGGGGCTAACCCTTACGAGCAGTACTTC. Translation gives CATAQGANPYEQYF.

This chain links TRBV9 with TRBJ2-5; 8 nucleotides align to TRBD1. V dropped 0 bases and J dropped 3; count of bases not matched to a gene: 10. Germline V gene lookup returns CDR1 SGDLS and CDR2 YYNGEE. This CDR3 region has 17 residues. In DNA form, the CDR3 reads TGTGCCAGCAGCGTAGAGGACAGGGTGCTCGTAGAAGAGACCCAGTACTTC. Translation: CASSVEDRVLVEETQYF. Supplemented by reference TRBV9 and TRBJ2-5, the full variable domain reads DSGVTQTPKHLITATGQRVTLRCSPRSGDLSVYWYQQSLDQGLQFLIQYYNGEERAKGNILERFSAQQFPDLHSELNLSSLELGDSALYFCASSVEDRVLVEETQYFGPGTRLLVL.

The chain joins TRBV19 to TRBJ1-3, with 8 bases matching TRBD1. CDR3 length equals 16 residues. The V gene end was trimmed by 3 bases and the J gene end by 0 bases; junction bases not matched to a gene: 4. The germline V gene encodes CDR1 LNHDA and CDR2 SQIVND (reference sequence). The CDR3 is CASSIRTGGSGNTIYF. CDR3 nucleotide sequence: TGTGCCAGTAGTATTCGCACAGGGGGCTCTGGAAACACCATATATTTT.

V and J are TRBV5-1 and TRBJ2-2; D is perhaps TRBD1 (5 bases). The germline V gene has CDR1 SGHRS and CDR2 YFSETQ. The CDR3 spans 17 residues. Trimming shortened V by 2 bases and J by 0 bases, and 14 bases separated the two germline ends. The CDR3 loop is CASSFVMQGTNTGELFF. Here the CDR3 DNA reads TGCGCCAGCAGCTTCGTCATGCAGGGAACGAACACCGGGGAGCTGTTTTTT.

The CDR3 region is CASSLGSPGNTIYF. In DNA, the CDR3 is TGTGCCAGCAGTTTAGGGAGTCCCGGAAACACCATATATTTT. The chain recombines TRBV27 with TRBJ1-3; D remains unclear. Germline lookup yields CDR1 MNHEY and CDR2 SMNVEV (reference sequence). The CDR3 has 14 amino acids. V was cut by 2 bases and J by 4 bases, with 9 bases left in between.

V usage is TRBV5-1 and J usage is TRBJ2-5, with unresolved D. CDR1 and CDR2 from the germline V gene are SGHRS and YFSETQ. V lost 3 bases and J 1 base, leaving 4 bases between the germline ends. The CDR3 extends over 12 amino acids. CDR3 nucleotide sequence: TGCGCCAGCAGCTCCTTCCAAGAGACCCAGTACTTC. It yields the protein CASSSFQETQYF. Full variable domain (rest looked up from reference TRBV5-1 and TRBJ2-5): KAGVTQTPRYLIKTRGQQVTLSCSPISGHRSVSWYQQTPGQGLQFLFEYFSETQRNKGNFPGRFSGRQFSNSRSEMNVSTLELGDSALYLCASSSFQETQYFGPGTRLLVL.

The J gene is TRBJ1-2, the V gene TRBV19; maybe TRBD1 (5 bases). V lost 3 bases and J lost 7, with 9 bases in between. Germline V gene sequence: CDR1 LNHDA, CDR2 SQIVND (reference sequence). The CDR3 is 12 amino acids. For the CDR3, the DNA is TGTGCCAGTAGTATGTTACAGGCTGGCTACACCTTC. This translates into CASSMLQAGYTF.